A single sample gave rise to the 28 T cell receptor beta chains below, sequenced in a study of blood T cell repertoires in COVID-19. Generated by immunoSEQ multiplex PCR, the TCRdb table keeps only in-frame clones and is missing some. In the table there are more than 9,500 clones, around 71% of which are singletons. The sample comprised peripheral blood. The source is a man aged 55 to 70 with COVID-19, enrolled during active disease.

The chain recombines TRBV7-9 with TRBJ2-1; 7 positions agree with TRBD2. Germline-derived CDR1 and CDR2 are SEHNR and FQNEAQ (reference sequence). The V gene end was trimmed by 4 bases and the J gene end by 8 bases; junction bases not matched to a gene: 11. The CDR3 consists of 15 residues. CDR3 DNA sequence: TGTGCCAGCAGCTCCTTAGCGGGCTGGCTGGATGAGCAGTTCTTC. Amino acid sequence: CASSSLAGWLDEQFF.

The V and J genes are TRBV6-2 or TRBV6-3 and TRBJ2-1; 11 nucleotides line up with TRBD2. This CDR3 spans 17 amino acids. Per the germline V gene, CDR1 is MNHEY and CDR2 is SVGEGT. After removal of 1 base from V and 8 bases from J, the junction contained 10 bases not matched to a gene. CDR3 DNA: TGTGCCAGCAGTTACTTTAGCGGGAGGGACCCCCGACATGAGCAGTTCTTC. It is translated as CASSYFSGRDPRHEQFF.

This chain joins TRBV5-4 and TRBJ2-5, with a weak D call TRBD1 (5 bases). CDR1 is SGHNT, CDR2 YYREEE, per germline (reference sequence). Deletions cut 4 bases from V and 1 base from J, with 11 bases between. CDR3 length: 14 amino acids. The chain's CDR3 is CASSGGHRQETQYF. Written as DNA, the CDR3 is TGTGCCAGCAGCGGCGGACATCGCCAAGAGACCCAGTACTTC.

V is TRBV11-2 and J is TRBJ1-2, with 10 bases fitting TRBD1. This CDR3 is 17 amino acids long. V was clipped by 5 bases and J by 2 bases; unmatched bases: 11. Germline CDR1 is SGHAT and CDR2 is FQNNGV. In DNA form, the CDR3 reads TGTGCCAGCAGCCCCTGGGACAGGGGTGCGATCAACTATGGCTACACCTTC. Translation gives CASSPWDRGAINYGYTF. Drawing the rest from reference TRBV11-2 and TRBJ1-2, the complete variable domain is EAGVAQSPRYKIIEKRQSVAFWCNPISGHATLYWYQQILGQGPKLLIQFQNNGVVDDSQLPKDRFSAERLKGVDSTLKIQPAKLEDSAVYLCASSPWDRGAINYGYTFGSGTRLTVV.

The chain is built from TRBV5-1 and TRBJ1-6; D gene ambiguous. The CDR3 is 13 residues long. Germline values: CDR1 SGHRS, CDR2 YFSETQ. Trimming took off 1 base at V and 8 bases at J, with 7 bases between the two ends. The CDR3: CASSLKLDSPLHF. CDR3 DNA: TGCGCCAGCAGCTTGAAACTGGATTCACCCCTCCACTTT.

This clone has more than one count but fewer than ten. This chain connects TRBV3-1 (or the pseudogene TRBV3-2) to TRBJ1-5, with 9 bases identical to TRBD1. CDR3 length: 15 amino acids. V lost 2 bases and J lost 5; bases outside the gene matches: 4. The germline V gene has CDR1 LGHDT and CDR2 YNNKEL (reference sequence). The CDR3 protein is CASSQRGQGDQPQHF. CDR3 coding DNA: TGTGCCAGCAGCCAACGGGGACAGGGTGATCAGCCCCAGCATTTT.

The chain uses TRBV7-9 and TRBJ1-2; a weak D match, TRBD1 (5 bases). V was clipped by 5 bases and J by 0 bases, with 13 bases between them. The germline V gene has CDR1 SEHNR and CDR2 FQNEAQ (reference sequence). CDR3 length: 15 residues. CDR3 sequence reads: CASSKRDGSNYGYTF. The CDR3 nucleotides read TGTGCCAGCAGCAAGCGGGACGGATCTAACTATGGCTACACCTTC.

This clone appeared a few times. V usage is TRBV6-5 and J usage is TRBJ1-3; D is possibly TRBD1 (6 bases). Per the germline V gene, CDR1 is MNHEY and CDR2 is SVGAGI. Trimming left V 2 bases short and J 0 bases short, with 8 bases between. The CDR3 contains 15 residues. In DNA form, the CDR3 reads TGTGCCAGCAGTTACGCAGGGGCCTCTGGAAACACCATATATTTT. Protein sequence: CASSYAGASGNTIYF.

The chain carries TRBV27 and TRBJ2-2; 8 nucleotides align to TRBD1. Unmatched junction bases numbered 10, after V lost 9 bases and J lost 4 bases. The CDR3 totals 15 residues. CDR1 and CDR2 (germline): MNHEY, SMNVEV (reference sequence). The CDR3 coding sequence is TGTGCCAGAACGGGGCAGGGGGCGAGCACCGGGGAGCTGTTTTTT. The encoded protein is CARTGQGASTGELFF.

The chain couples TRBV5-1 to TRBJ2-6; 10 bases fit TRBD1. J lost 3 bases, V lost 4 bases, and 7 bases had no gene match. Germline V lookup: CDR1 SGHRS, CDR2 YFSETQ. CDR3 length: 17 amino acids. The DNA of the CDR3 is TGCGCCAGCAGCCACCGGGACAGGGGAGATGGGGCCAACGTCCTGACTTTC. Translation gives CASSHRDRGDGANVLTF.

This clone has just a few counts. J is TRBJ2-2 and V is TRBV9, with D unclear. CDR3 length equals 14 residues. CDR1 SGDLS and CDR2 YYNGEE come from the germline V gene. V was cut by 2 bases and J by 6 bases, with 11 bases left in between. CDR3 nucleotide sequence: TGTGCCAGCAGCGTTATTAGCTATGCCGGGGAGCTGTTTTTT. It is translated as CASSVISYAGELFF.

This CDR3 reads CASSLDRGLYANTGELFF. In nucleotides, the CDR3 is TGTGCCAGCAGCCTAGACAGGGGGCTCTACGCGAACACCGGGGAGCTGTTTTTT. The rearrangement uses TRBV5-5 and TRBJ2-2; TRBD1 matches at 10 bases. J gave up 0 bases and V 4 bases, and 9 bases lay outside the gene matches. The germline V gene encodes CDR1 SGHKS and CDR2 YYEKEE (reference sequence). CDR3 size: 18 residues.

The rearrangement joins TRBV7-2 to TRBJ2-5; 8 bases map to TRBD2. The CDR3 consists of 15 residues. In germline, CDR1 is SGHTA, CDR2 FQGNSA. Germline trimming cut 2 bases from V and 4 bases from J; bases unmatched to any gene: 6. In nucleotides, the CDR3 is TGTGCCAGCAGCTTAAATAAGCGGGAGAGAGAGACCCAGTACTTC. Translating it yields CASSLNKRERETQYF.

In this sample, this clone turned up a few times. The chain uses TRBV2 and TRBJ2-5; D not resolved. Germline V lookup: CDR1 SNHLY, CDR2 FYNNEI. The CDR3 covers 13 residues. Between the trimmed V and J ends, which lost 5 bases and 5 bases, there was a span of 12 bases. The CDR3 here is CASSPYGTETQYF. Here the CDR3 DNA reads TGTGCCAGCAGTCCCTACGGTACGGAGACCCAGTACTTC.

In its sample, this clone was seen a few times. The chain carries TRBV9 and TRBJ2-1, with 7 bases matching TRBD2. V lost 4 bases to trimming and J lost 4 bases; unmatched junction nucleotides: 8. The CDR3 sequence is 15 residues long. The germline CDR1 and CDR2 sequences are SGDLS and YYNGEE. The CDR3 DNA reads TGTGCCAGCAGCATAATAGCGGGCGCTTACAATGAGCAGTTCTTC. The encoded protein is CASSIIAGAYNEQFF. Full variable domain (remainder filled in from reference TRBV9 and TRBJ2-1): DSGVTQTPKHLITATGQRVTLRCSPRSGDLSVYWYQQSLDQGLQFLIQYYNGEERAKGNILERFSAQQFPDLHSELNLSSLELGDSALYFCASSIIAGAYNEQFFGPGTRLTVL.

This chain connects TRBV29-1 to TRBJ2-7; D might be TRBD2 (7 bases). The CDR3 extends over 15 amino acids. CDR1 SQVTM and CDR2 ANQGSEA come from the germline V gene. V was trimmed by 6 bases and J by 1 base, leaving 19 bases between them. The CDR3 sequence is CSVSWRGHGSYEQYF. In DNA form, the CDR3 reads TGCAGCGTGTCCTGGCGGGGGCATGGATCCTACGAGCAGTACTTC.

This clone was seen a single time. CDR3 coding DNA: TGTGCCAGTAGTACCGACTTCAGGGCGGGGGGGACCCAGTACTTC. It translates to CASSTDFRAGGTQYF. The chain links TRBV19 to TRBJ2-5; 8 positions match TRBD2. The V segment lost 4 bases and the J segment 7 bases; nucleotides outside the gene matches: 11. Germline CDR1 LNHDA, CDR2 SQIVND (reference sequence). This CDR3 has 15 residues.

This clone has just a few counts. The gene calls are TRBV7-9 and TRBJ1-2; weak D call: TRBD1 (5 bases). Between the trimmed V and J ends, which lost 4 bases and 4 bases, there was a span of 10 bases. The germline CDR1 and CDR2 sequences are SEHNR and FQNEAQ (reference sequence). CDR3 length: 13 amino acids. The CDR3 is CASSSRGIYGYTF. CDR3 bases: TGTGCCAGCAGCTCACGGGGGATCTATGGCTACACCTTC.

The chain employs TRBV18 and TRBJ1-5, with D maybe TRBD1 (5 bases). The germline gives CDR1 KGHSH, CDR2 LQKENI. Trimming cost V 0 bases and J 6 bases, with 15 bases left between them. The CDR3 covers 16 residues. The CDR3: CASSPPSGFGAQPQHF. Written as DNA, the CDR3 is TGTGCCAGCTCACCACCATCCGGGTTTGGGGCTCAGCCCCAGCATTTT.

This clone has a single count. DNA for the CDR3: TGTGCCAGCAATGGGGAGGTAGCGGGGACCTACGAGCAGTACTTC. Protein product: CASNGEVAGTYEQYF. The gene calls are TRBV6-5 and TRBJ2-7, with 8 bases fitting TRBD2. Germline lookup yields CDR1 MNHEY and CDR2 SVGAGI. Trimming took 7 bases from V and 2 from J; bases not matched to a gene: 10. There are 15 residues in the CDR3.

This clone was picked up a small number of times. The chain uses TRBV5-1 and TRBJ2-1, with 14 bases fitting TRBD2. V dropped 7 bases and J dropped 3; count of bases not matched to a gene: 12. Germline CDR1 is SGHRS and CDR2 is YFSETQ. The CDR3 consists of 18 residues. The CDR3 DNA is TGCGCCAGCGCACCGGGACTAGCGGGAGCGGAGGGCTACAATGAGCAGTTCTTC. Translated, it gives CASAPGLAGAEGYNEQFF.

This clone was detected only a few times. The CDR3 bases are TGTGCCAGCAGTTTTCTACAGGGAGAGGACGAGCAGTACGTC. The encoded protein is CASSFLQGEDEQYV. V is TRBV28 and J is TRBJ2-7; perhaps TRBD1 as D (6 bases). Looked up from germline, CDR1 is MDHEN and CDR2 is SYDVKM. This CDR3 has 14 amino acids. Deletions cut 3 bases from V and 5 bases from J, with 14 bases between.

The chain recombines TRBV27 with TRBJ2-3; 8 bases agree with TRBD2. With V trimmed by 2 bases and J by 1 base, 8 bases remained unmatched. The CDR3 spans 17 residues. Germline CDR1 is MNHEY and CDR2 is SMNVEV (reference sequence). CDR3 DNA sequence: TGTGCCAGCAGTTTACGGCACGGGAGGGGCGGCACAGATACGCAGTATTTT. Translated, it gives CASSLRHGRGGTDTQYF.

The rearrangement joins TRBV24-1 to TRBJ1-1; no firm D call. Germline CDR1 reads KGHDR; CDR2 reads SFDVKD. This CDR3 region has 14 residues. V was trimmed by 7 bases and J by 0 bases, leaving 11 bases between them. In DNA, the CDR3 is TGTGCCACCAGAGGCGGGAGCATGAACACTGAAGCTTTCTTT. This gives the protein CATRGGSMNTEAFF.

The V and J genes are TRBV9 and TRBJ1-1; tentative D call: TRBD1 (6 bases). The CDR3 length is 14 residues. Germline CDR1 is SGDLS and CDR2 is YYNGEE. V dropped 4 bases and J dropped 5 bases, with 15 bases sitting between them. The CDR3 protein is CASSRPPGDTEAFF. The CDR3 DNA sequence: TGTGCCAGCAGCCGACCCCCAGGGGATACTGAAGCTTTCTTT.

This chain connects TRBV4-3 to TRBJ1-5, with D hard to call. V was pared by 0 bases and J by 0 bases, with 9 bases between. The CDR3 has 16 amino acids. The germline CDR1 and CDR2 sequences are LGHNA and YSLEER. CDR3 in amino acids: CASSQEHGFSNQPQHF. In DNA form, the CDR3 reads TGCGCCAGCAGCCAAGAGCACGGTTTTAGCAATCAGCCCCAGCATTTT.

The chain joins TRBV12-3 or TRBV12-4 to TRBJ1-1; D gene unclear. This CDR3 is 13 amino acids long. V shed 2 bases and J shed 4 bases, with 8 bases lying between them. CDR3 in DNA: TGTGCCAGCAGTTTAAGTAGACTCACTGAAGCTTTCTTT. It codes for CASSLSRLTEAFF.

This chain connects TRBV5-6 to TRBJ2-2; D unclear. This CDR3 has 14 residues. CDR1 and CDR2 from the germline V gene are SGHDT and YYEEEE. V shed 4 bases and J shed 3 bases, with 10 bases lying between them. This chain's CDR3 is CASSPSYYTGELFF. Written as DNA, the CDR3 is TGTGCCAGCAGCCCATCCTACTACACCGGGGAGCTGTTTTTT.